This TCR beta chain came from a study of OX40 agonist ivuxolimab in advanced cancers. At the level of the whole study: Ivuxolimab, which targeted the costimulatory receptor OX40 (CD134), was an agonistic, fully human IgG2 monoclonal antibody. The monotherapy dose-escalation portion (N ≈ 57 patients) of the phase I ivuxolimab trial is reported in the paper. The dose-escalation cohort was around 83% male with a mean age of roughly 62 years, ranging from roughly 20 to 80. The purpose of peripheral TCRbeta sequencing was to test whether ivuxolimab changed TCR sequence diversity and led to clonal T-cell expansion. Among the roughly 50 dose-escalation patients, about 19 had hepatocellular carcinoma, 15 melanoma, 9 renal cell carcinoma and 9 head and neck cancer. Partial responses occurred in three dose-escalation patients: two with cutaneous melanoma and one with hepatocellular carcinoma. Intravenous ivuxolimab was administered to patients every 2 weeks at six dose levels: 0.01, 0.1, 0.3, 1.5, 3 and 10 mg/kg. Patients were allowed to have had prior anti-PD-1, anti-PD-L1 or anti-CTLA-4 therapy, and approximately 40% of the dose-escalation patients had been treated with checkpoint inhibitors.

On the study overall, not on this receptor specifically: In the 0.1-3.0 mg/kg groups, partial responders had among the lowest normalized peripheral clonal expansion, particularly in CD8+ T cells. Antigen specificity was not determined for the clonally expanded peripheral T cells. Low levels of normalized T-cell clonal expansion were also seen in some nonresponding patients. After ivuxolimab, CD8+ T cells had more expanded clones than CD4+ T cells on average. At doses of 0.1 to 3.0 mg/kg, clonal expansion of both CD4+ and CD8+ blood T cells was observed from baseline to week 6.

Genomic DNA was isolated from the sorted cells so that the TCRbeta CDR3 region could be sequenced. TCRbeta CDR3 regions were sequenced using the immunoSEQ Assay. In its TCRdb copy, this immuneACCESS table keeps in-frame sequences only and misses some clones. Where compared with another copy, unresolved V genes explain less than half of these, and the others have no known cause. Counted in this sample were around 40,000 clones; 65% to 85% of them appeared once. Of the sample, roughly 5% falls within the top ten clones. Patients with autoimmune disease history or receiving systemic immunosuppression were excluded from the trial. Peripheral blood for TCR sequencing was drawn from every dose cohort at baseline, at cycle 4 day 1 and at cycle 7 day 1. Samples were obtained from an open-label, multicenter, first-in-human phase I dose-escalation trial of ivuxolimab. Adults with locally advanced or metastatic melanoma, renal cell, hepatocellular, or head and neck squamous cell carcinoma were enrolled in the trial. Before TCR sequencing, CD4+ and CD8+ T cells were separately sorted from peripheral blood.

About this clone: Its antigen target is currently unknown. Base qualities are missing; no much larger clone stands one base away.

The TCR originated in an adult with an advanced solid tumor such as melanoma, head and neck, liver or kidney cancer. The source material was CD4+ or CD8+ T cells sorted from blood, sampled in a trial of the OX40 agonist ivuxolimab.

The DNA sequence is given as TGCGCCAGCAGCTATGGGACAGGGGGGGAGACCCAGTACTTC. It translates to CASSYGTGGETQYF. The chain joins TRBV5-1 to TRBJ2-5; 11 central nucleotides agree with TRBD1. The junction shows trimming of 3 bases on V and 5 bases on J, and the gene matches do not reach 3 bases of it. The germline V gene gives CDR1 as SGHRS and CDR2 as YFSETQ. The CDR3, cysteine through phenylalanine, is 14 amino acids long. The DNA shown is the 42-base CDR3, in frame from base 1.